The rows below give T cell receptor beta chains drawn from one sample of a study of T cells after somatic rescue of genetic block. Using immunoSEQ multiplex PCR, the repertoire was profiled, and TCRdb retains in-frame clones only, with some absent. The sample holds about 110,000 clones, under 95% seen once. The sample was peripheral blood mononuclear cells (PBMCs). Receptors originate from a woman aged 18-29 years. CDR3s include the opening cysteine and the closing phenylalanine or tryptophan. D genes are given only for firm matches. Rows may omit the clone size; those that give it use once, few, many or a size class.

>TRBV5-6|TRBJ2-5|TRBD2|.
TGTGCCAGCAGCTTGGGGGCTAGCGGGGGGTCCCAAGAGACCCAGTACTTC
CASSLGASGGSQETQYF
>TRBV7-3|TRBJ2-5|TRBD2|few
TGTGCCAGCGCGGGGGGTTCTCAAGAGACCCAGTACTTC
CASAGGSQETQYF
>TRBV27|TRBJ2-6|.|.
TGTGCCAGCAGTTTGGGTTGGACAGATTTCTCTGGGGCCAACGTCCTGACTTTC
CASSLGWTDFSGANVLTF
>TRBV5-8|TRBJ1-4|TRBD1|.
TGTGCCAGCAGCTTTTCGGGACAGGGTAATGAAAAACTGTTTTTT
CASSFSGQGNEKLFF
>TRBV11-2|TRBJ2-5|TRBD1|.
TGTGCCAGCAGCTTATCCATTGGGACAGGGGGCTTAGGATACTTC
CASSLSIGTGGLGYF
>TRBV7-9|TRBJ1-2|.|.
TGTGCCAGCAGCCCAGTGGGACATTCTAACTATGGCTACACCTTC
CASSPVGHSNYGYTF
>TRBV10-1|TRBJ1-6|TRBD1|.
TGCGCCATCAGAAAGCAGGGGGGTAATTCACCCCTCCACTTT
CAIRKQGGNSPLHF
>TRBV2|TRBJ2-3|TRBD1|.
TGTGCCAGCAGTGTGGAAACAGGGGGGTCGGATACGCAGTATTTT
CASSVETGGSDTQYF
>TRBV10-2|TRBJ1-4|.|.
TGCGCCAGCAGAGCCATGGGTGTCGGATTGTTTTTT
CASRAMGVGLFF
>TRBV25-1|TRBJ1-1|.|once
TGTGCCAGCAGTGAATTGGGACCTGGTGGCAGGTACACTGAAGCTTTCTTT
CASSELGPGGRYTEAFF
>TRBV7-7|TRBJ2-1|TRBD1|once
TGTGCCAGCAGCGGGGACAGGTCCCCCTACAATGAGCAGTTCTTC
CASSGDRSPYNEQFF
>TRBV2|TRBJ1-4|.|.
TGTGCCACCTCGTGGGGCGGTGAAAAACTGTTTTTT
CATSWGGEKLFF
>TRBV6-5|TRBJ2-7|TRBD1|.
TGTGCCAGCAGCCCCTCGGACAGGAACCCCCTTGAGCAGTACTTC
CASSPSDRNPLEQYF
>TRBV6-6|TRBJ1-1|TRBD1|.
TGTGCCAGCGGACAGGGGGCTGGTGAAGCTTTCTTT
CASGQGAGEAFF
>TRBV5-5|TRBJ1-5|.|.
TGTGCCAGCAGCTTGTGGGGGCAGCCCCAGCATTTT
CASSLWGQPQHF
>TRBV25-1|TRBJ2-2|.|few
TGTGCCAGCAGTGAAAGGGGGGGCACCGGGGAGCTGTTTTTT
CASSERGGTGELFF
>TRBV5-1|TRBJ1-1|.|.
TGCGCCAGCAGCGTGCCAGGGGCGAACACTGAAGCTTTCTTT
CASSVPGANTEAFF
>TRBV7-9|TRBJ2-3|.|.
TGTGCCATACCCGAAGGGGGGCACACAGATACGCAGTATTTT
CAIPEGGHTDTQYF
>TRBV15|TRBJ1-4|TRBD1|.
TGTGCCACCAGCAGTCGGGACAGGGATGAAAAACTGTTTTTT
CATSSRDRDEKLFF
>TRBV7-2|TRBJ1-5|.|.
TGTGCCAGCAGCTCGGGGGGTAACGCCAATCAGCCCCAGCATTTT
CASSSGGNANQPQHF
>TRBV7-2|TRBJ2-5|.|.
TGTGCCAGCAGCTTAGGGCAGGGCGAGACCCAGTACTTC
CASSLGQGETQYF
>TRBV4-3|TRBJ1-6|.|.
TGCGCCAGCAGCCAAGATCGCGGGTGGGCCCTCCACTTT
CASSQDRGWALHF
>TRBV11-2|TRBJ2-2|.|.
TGTGCCAGCAGCTCGTCGGGGACAACGAACACCGGGGAGCTGTTTTTT
CASSSSGTTNTGELFF
>TRBV29-1|TRBJ2-5|.|.
TGCAGCGTTGAAGGTGGCGGGGTTGGGACCCAGTACTTC
CSVEGGGVGTQYF
>TRBV11-3|TRBJ2-1|.|.
TGTGCCGTTCGGGGGAATGAGCAGTTCTTC
CAVRGNEQFF
>TRBV19|TRBJ2-1|TRBD2|.
TGTGCCAGTAGTATTACTAGCGGGGTTTACAATGAGCAGTTCTTC
CASSITSGVYNEQFF
>TRBV15|TRBJ1-5|.|.
TGTGCCACCAGCCTAAGCAATCAGCCCCAGCATTTT
CATSLSNQPQHF
>TRBV30|TRBJ1-2|.|.
TGTGCCTGGAGCGGACAGAACTATGGCTACACCTTC
CAWSGQNYGYTF
>TRBV14|TRBJ2-7|TRBD1|.
TGTGCCAGCAGCCAACTACCGGGACAGGGAATGTGGGAGCAGTACTTC
CASSQLPGQGMWEQYF
>TRBV12-5|TRBJ1-5|TRBD1|.
TGTGCTAGTGGTTTGAGGGACAGGTCCAATCAGCCCCAGCATTTT
CASGLRDRSNQPQHF
>TRBV6-5|TRBJ2-3|.|.
TGTGCCAGCAGTCAGCCCGGCACCACAGATACGCAGTATTTT
CASSQPGTTDTQYF
>TRBV2|TRBJ1-3|.|.
TGTGCCAGTACTAAGGAGTCCACATCCTCTGGAAACACCATATATTTT
CASTKESTSSGNTIYF
>TRBV2|TRBJ2-1|TRBD2|.
TGTGCCAGCAGTTTAGCGGGGGGTTACAATGAGCAGTTCTTC
CASSLAGGYNEQFF
>TRBV10-3|TRBJ2-7|TRBD1|.
TGTGCCATCAGTGAGACAGGGGGCTCCTACGAGCAGTACTTC
CAISETGGSYEQYF
>TRBV14|TRBJ1-1|.|.
TGTGCCAGCAGCAACCAGCCCTCTGAAGCTTTCTTT
CASSNQPSEAFF
>TRBV28|TRBJ1-6|.|once
TGTGCCAGCACCCCGCAGGGGTTTTATTCACCCCTCCACTTT
CASTPQGFYSPLHF
>TRBV5-1|TRBJ1-2|.|.
TGCGCCAGCAGCCACGGCCAGGAGGGTGGCTACACCTTC
CASSHGQEGGYTF
>TRBV28|TRBJ2-1|.|.
TGTGCCAGCAGTCTCCCGGGGGTCGGCTACTACAATGAGCAGTTCTTC
CASSLPGVGYYNEQFF
>TRBV5-5|TRBJ2-3|TRBD2|.
TGTGCCAGCAGCTTGGGCGGGGGGCACTCACTAAAGGGCACAGATACGCAGTATTTT
CASSLGGGHSLKGTDTQYF
>TRBV7-9|TRBJ1-2|TRBD1|.
TGTGCCAGCAGCCACGGAGGACAGGGGGCTGGCTACACCTTC
CASSHGGQGAGYTF
>TRBV7-6|TRBJ2-6|.|.
TGTGCCAGCTCACTTAGGAGCAGGGTCAGGTCGGGGGCCAACGTCCTGACTTTC
CASSLRSRVRSGANVLTF
>TRBV20-1|TRBJ2-7|.|.
TGCAGTGGAGGGGTCGGCGAGCAGTACTTC
CSGGVGEQYF
>TRBV5-8|TRBJ1-5|TRBD1|.
TGTGCCAGCAGCCGGGACAGGGGGCGCGATCAGCCCCAGCATTTT
CASSRDRGRDQPQHF
>TRBV4-1|TRBJ1-5|.|.
TGCGCCAGCAGCCAGAGAGGTAGCAATCAGCCCCAGCATTTT
CASSQRGSNQPQHF
>TRBV29-1|TRBJ2-4|.|.
TGCAGCGTTGAAGATAGTAAGGGATGGGCCAAAAACATTCAGTACTTC
CSVEDSKGWAKNIQYF
>TRBV18|TRBJ1-5|.|.
TGTGCCAGCTCACCCCTGTCGGGTAGCAATCAGCCCCAGCATTTT
CASSPLSGSNQPQHF
>TRBV29-1|TRBJ2-7|.|once
TGCAGCGTTTCGTACGGGTTCTACGAGCAGTACTTC
CSVSYGFYEQYF
>TRBV7-9|TRBJ2-7|TRBD1|.
TGTGCCAGCACCGGGACAGACTACGAGCAGTACTTC
CASTGTDYEQYF
>TRBV12-5|TRBJ1-5|.|.
TGTGCTAGTGGTTTGGGGGGTCAGAACCATCAGCCCCAGCATTTT
CASGLGGQNHQPQHF
>TRBV7-7|TRBJ2-5|.|.
TGTGCCAGCAGCACTATTGGCCCGCAAGAGACCCAGTACTTC
CASSTIGPQETQYF
>TRBV27|TRBJ1-6|.|.
TGTGCCAGCAGTTATGTAGGGAGAGATTCACCCCTCCACTTT
CASSYVGRDSPLHF